The clone carrying this T cell receptor (beta chain) was seen more than once but under ten times. The antigen is not known. These data originate in a study of T cell repertoires in cytomegalovirus infection. Looking at the study overall: Through public TCR beta signatures, both CMV infection and matching HLA type were indicated. Study-wide results and limits: Ex vivo, HLA-C-restricted CMV-specific TCR beta clonotypes prevailed over the rest of the response.

Trimming took 3 bases from V and 2 from J, leaving 13 bases between them. CDR3 length: 15 amino acids. The germline V gene encodes CDR1 SGHTA and CDR2 FQGNSA. MiXCR, applied by TCRdb to the reads, yields one record per CDR3 protein. The sample yields hundreds of thousands of distinct CDR3 sequences, 20% to 30% seen once. The chain carries TRBV7-2 and TRBJ1-2; D gene ambiguous. This clonotype originated in a human donor in good health (CMV status not recorded). Some clones in this sample may be carry-over from other donors' samples. The sequenced material came from CD8+ T cells from PBMCs. The CDR3 coding sequence is TGTGCCAGCAGCTTCGGGCCTTCCCCCAACTATGGCTACACCTTC. Translated, it gives CASSFGPSPNYGYTF.